The 30 T cell receptor beta chains in this list originate from one sample, sequenced in a study of identical twins. TCRdb re-derived calls from the 5' RACE reads in MiXCR, one entry per CDR3 protein. The profile shows 280,000 or so distinct CDR3 sequences, around 8.8% of them singletons. These data were likewise used in another study, on yellow fever vaccine responses in identical twins.

Sequencing used memory (CD45RO+) T cells sorted from blood. The origin of the receptors is a woman aged 18-29 years in good health.

The rearrangement joins TRBV3-1 to TRBJ1-3, with TRBD1 as a possible D gene (5 bases). The germline gives CDR1 LGHDT, CDR2 YNNKEL (reference sequence). V lost 6 bases and J lost 0, with 6 bases in between. This CDR3 contains 13 residues. CDR3 region: CASRQVSGNTIYF. As DNA, the CDR3 is TGTGCCAGCAGACAGGTCTCTGGAAACACCATATATTTT.

This clonotype occurred many times. The rearrangement uses TRBV7-2 and TRBJ1-5; D uncertain. Trimming removed 3 bases from V and 0 bases from J, with 3 bases in between. Germline lookup yields CDR1 SGHTA and CDR2 FQGNSA. The CDR3 totals 13 residues. CDR3 loop: CASSLVSNQPQHF. For the CDR3, the DNA is TGTGCCAGCAGCTTGGTTAGCAATCAGCCCCAGCATTTT.

This clonotype came up a few times. The rearrangement uses TRBV29-1 and TRBJ2-3, with 7 bases fitting TRBD1. Germline CDR1 SQVTM, CDR2 ANQGSEA. V shed 5 bases, J shed 2 bases, and the junction held 4 bases outside the gene matches. This CDR3 has 13 amino acids. In DNA form, the CDR3 reads TGCAGCGTTAAACAGGGGTTCACAGATACGCAGTATTTT. This encodes CSVKQGFTDTQYF.

This chain connects TRBV5-1 to TRBJ1-1; tentative D call: TRBD1 (5 bases). Per germline, CDR1 SGHRS and CDR2 YFSETQ. The V end lost 4 bases, the J end lost 7 bases, and 20 bases lay between the germline ends. The CDR3 runs 15 residues. As DNA, the CDR3 is TGCGCCAGCAGCCCGGGGGACTCCTGGGCAGTTGAAGCTTTCTTT. It specifies CASSPGDSWAVEAFF. Drawing the rest from reference TRBV5-1 and TRBJ1-1, the complete variable domain is KAGVTQTPRYLIKTRGQQVTLSCSPISGHRSVSWYQQTPGQGLQFLFEYFSETQRNKGNFPGRFSGRQFSNSRSEMNVSTLELGDSALYLCASSPGDSWAVEAFFGQGTRLTVV.

The chain combines TRBV9 with TRBJ2-5, with D perhaps matching TRBD1 or TRBD2 (6 bases each). The ends were cut back, 4 bases at V and 4 bases at J, with 14 bases in the middle. The CDR3 contains 14 residues. Germline-derived CDR1 and CDR2 are SGDLS and YYNGEE. CDR3 loop: CASSSGGGRETQYF. CDR3 in DNA: TGTGCCAGCAGCTCAGGTGGGGGGCGAGAGACCCAGTACTTC. Supplemented by reference TRBV9 and TRBJ2-5, the full variable domain reads DSGVTQTPKHLITATGQRVTLRCSPRSGDLSVYWYQQSLDQGLQFLIQYYNGEERAKGNILERFSAQQFPDLHSELNLSSLELGDSALYFCASSSGGGRETQYFGPGTRLLVL.

The chain joins TRBV12-3 or TRBV12-4 to TRBJ2-1; 7 nucleotides align to TRBD2. V shed 0 bases, J shed 7 bases, and the junction held 6 bases outside the gene matches. The CDR3 has 15 amino acids. The chain's CDR3 is CASSLAGGPTNEQFF. DNA of the CDR3: TGTGCCAGCAGTTTAGCGGGAGGGCCGACAAATGAGCAGTTCTTC.

This clonotype came up many times. This chain uses TRBV20-1 with TRBJ2-1; 9 bases are shared with TRBD1. The length of the CDR3 is 16 residues. The V and J ends lost 1 base and 7 bases, in that order; junction bases with no gene match: 11. The germline V gene encodes CDR1 DFQATT and CDR2 SNEGSKA (reference sequence). As DNA, the CDR3 is TGCAGTGCTAGAGGGGCGGGGGACAGGGTGGAAAATGAGCAGTTCTTC. It yields the protein CSARGAGDRVENEQFF.

This clonotype occurred a few times. This sequence joins TRBV20-1 and TRBJ2-7; maybe TRBD1 (5 bases). V was shortened by 1 base and J by 1 base, with 11 bases between the two germline ends. The CDR3 contains 14 residues. Germline values: CDR1 DFQATT, CDR2 SNEGSKA (reference sequence). This chain's CDR3 is CSARVPRQSYEQYV. For the CDR3, the DNA is TGCAGTGCTAGAGTTCCGCGACAGTCCTACGAGCAGTACGTC.

The chain uses TRBV7-9 and TRBJ1-1, with TRBD1 as a possible D gene (5 bases). Germline V gene data show CDR1 as SEHNR and CDR2 as FQNEAQ (reference sequence). The CDR3 has 15 residues. V was shortened by 1 base and J by 0 bases, with 9 bases between the two germline ends. This chain's CDR3 is CASSLVSGLNTEAFF. The CDR3 DNA is TGTGCCAGCAGCTTAGTTTCAGGGTTGAACACTGAAGCTTTCTTT. The full variable domain, its missing parts supplied by reference TRBV7-9 and TRBJ1-1, is DTGVSQNPRHKITKRGQNVTFRCDPISEHNRLYWYRQTLGQGPEFLTYFQNEAQLEKSRLLSDRFSAERPKGSFSTLEIQRTEQGDSAMYLCASSLVSGLNTEAFFGQGTRLTVV.

This clonotype was counted many times. The rearrangement links TRBV12-3 or TRBV12-4 to TRBJ2-7; TRBD1 aligns across 8 bases. CDR3 length: 15 amino acids. V lost 6 bases and J lost 4; bases outside the gene matches: 11. CDR3 sequence reads: CASSSNRDRSYEQYF. The CDR3 coding sequence is TGTGCCAGCAGCTCCAACCGGGACAGGAGTTACGAGCAGTACTTC.

This clonotype appeared many times. The chain combines TRBV29-1 with TRBJ2-5; D is unresolved. CDR1 is SQVTM and CDR2 is ANQGSEA in the germline V gene. The CDR3 covers 12 residues. Trimming cost V 8 bases and J 2 bases, with 12 bases left between them. The CDR3 reads CSITTGQETQYF. The DNA for the CDR3 is TGCAGCATAACGACGGGTCAAGAGACCCAGTACTTC.

About this clonotype itself: Germline is not matched at one junction end, which may reflect a read error. The chain carries TRBV20-1 and TRBJ1-2; D gene uncertain. The CDR3 spans 10 residues. CDR1 and CDR2 (germline): DFQATT, SNEGSKA (reference sequence). The CDR3 DNA reads as TGCAGTGCTAGGAATGGTGGCTACACTTTC. Amino acid sequence: CSARNGGYTF.

This clonotype appeared a few times. The V gene is TRBV5-1, the J gene TRBJ2-3; no reliable D call. The CDR3 contains 15 residues. Trimming cost V 3 bases and J 2 bases, with 13 bases left between them. The germline gives CDR1 SGHRS, CDR2 YFSETQ. The CDR3 nucleotides read TGCGCCAGCAGCTGGAATTGGGATCACACAGATACGCAGTATTTT. Its protein is CASSWNWDHTDTQYF.

The genes are TRBV6-5 and TRBJ2-1; 11 bases line up with TRBD2. The CDR3 is made up of 19 amino acids. In germline, CDR1 is MNHEY, CDR2 SVGAGI. The trim removed 4 bases at V and 7 bases at J, leaving 18 bases unmatched. CDR3 amino acids: CASSSGTSGPRSVVNEQFF. CDR3 in DNA: TGTGCCAGCAGTTCTGGGACTAGCGGCCCTCGATCCGTGGTAAATGAGCAGTTCTTC.

CDR3 residues: CASSLAEANYGYTF. The CDR3 DNA follows: TGCGCCAGCAGCTTGGCAGAAGCTAACTATGGCTACACCTTC. This chain uses TRBV5-1 with TRBJ1-2; D remains ambiguous. Trimming took off 0 bases at V and 0 bases at J, with 6 bases between the two ends. CDR1 is SGHRS and CDR2 is YFSETQ in the germline V gene. The CDR3 extends over 14 amino acids.

This clonotype was counted many times. V and J are TRBV28 and TRBJ2-5; TRBD2 is a possible D gene (6 bases). This CDR3 contains 18 residues. Per germline, CDR1 MDHEN and CDR2 SYDVKM. The V end was cut by 7 bases, the J end by 2 bases, with 26 bases between. The CDR3 loop reads CASMRFYGTPSRQETQYF. CDR3 sequence (DNA): TGTGCCAGCATGCGTTTTTACGGGACTCCAAGCCGGCAAGAGACCCAGTACTTC.

This clonotype showed up just a few times. This chain connects TRBV6-4 to TRBJ2-6, with unresolved D. Germline V CDR1 and CDR2: MRHNA, SNTAGT. The ends were cut back, 3 bases at V and 0 bases at J, with 6 bases in the middle. The CDR3 has 15 amino acids. CDR3: CASSEKNSGANVLTF. In nucleotides, the CDR3 is TGTGCCAGCAGTGAGAAAAACTCTGGGGCCAACGTCCTGACTTTC.

The sample holds many counts of this clonotype. The V and J genes are TRBV3-1 and TRBJ2-3; D not resolved. Looked up from germline, CDR1 is LGHDT and CDR2 is YNNKEL (reference sequence). This CDR3 contains 15 residues. V was cut by 1 base and J by 4 bases, with 12 bases left in between. The DNA of the CDR3 is TGTGCCAGCAGCCAAGGGTATCAATACTCAGATACGCAGTATTTT. Protein product: CASSQGYQYSDTQYF.

This clonotype was seen repeatedly, ten times or more. The chain carries TRBV5-1 and TRBJ2-1; tentative D call: TRBD1 (5 bases). With 5 bases removed from V and 0 bases from J, the gap between germline ends came to 9 bases. The CDR3 runs 14 residues. Germline loops: CDR1 SGHRS, CDR2 YFSETQ. CDR3 nucleotides: TGCGCCAGCAGTTGGACATACTCCTACAATGAGCAGTTCTTC. Translating gives CASSWTYSYNEQFF.

The table lists this clonotype with many counts. Compared with germline, one end of the junction differs, possibly owing to a read error. V and J are TRBV12-3 or TRBV12-4 and TRBJ2-1; D possibly corresponds to TRBD2 (6 bases). The CDR3 is 15 amino acids. The CDR3 DNA reads TGTGCCAGCAGCTTAGCGGCGGAAACCTACAATGAGCAGTTCTTC. It is translated as CASSLAAETYNEQFF.

This clonotype occurred many times. This rearrangement joins TRBV29-1 to TRBJ2-7, with a possible D match to TRBD1 (5 bases). Germline CDR1 is SQVTM and CDR2 is ANQGSEA. Trimming cost V 2 bases and J 6 bases, with 14 bases left between them. CDR3 size: 13 residues. CDR3 bases: TGCAGCGTTGAACGGACATCCGACTCCGAGCAGTACTTC. Amino acid sequence: CSVERTSDSEQYF.

This clonotype has more than one count but fewer than ten. This CDR3 reads CASSLVGSTNEKLFF. In nucleotides, the CDR3 is TGTGCCAGCAGCTTAGTGGGCAGTACCAATGAAAAACTGTTTTTT. The chain combines TRBV7-2 with TRBJ1-4; D remains ambiguous. This CDR3 is built from 15 residues. The germline gives CDR1 SGHTA, CDR2 FQGNSA. V shed 1 base and J shed 5 bases, with 11 bases lying between them.

This clonotype was seen a handful of times. The rearrangement links TRBV5-1 to TRBJ2-1, with D perhaps TRBD1 or TRBD2 (5 bases each). Trimming shortened V by 0 bases and J by 0 bases, and 16 bases separated the two germline ends. The germline V gene encodes CDR1 SGHRS and CDR2 YFSETQ. The CDR3 contains 18 residues. The CDR3 bases are TGCGCCAGCAGCTTGGAGGGACGGACCGTGAGCTCCTACAATGAGCAGTTCTTC. Translated, it gives CASSLEGRTVSSYNEQFF.

V and J are TRBV14 and TRBJ2-3; D unclear. This CDR3 is 14 amino acids long. Trimming removed 5 bases at V and 5 bases at J, with 14 bases between. Germline-derived CDR1 and CDR2 are SGHDN and FVKESK. The CDR3, as DNA: TGTGCCAGCAGCTCACTACACCCCCAAGATACGCAGTATTTT. Protein product: CASSSLHPQDTQYF.

This clonotype was counted only a few times. The V and J genes are TRBV7-8 and TRBJ2-3; 8 positions match TRBD1. This CDR3 has 15 residues. V gave up 4 bases and J gave up 0 bases; unmatched junction bases: 3. Germline-derived CDR1 and CDR2 are SGHVS and FQNEAQ. The DNA for the CDR3 is TGTGCCAGCAGCTCAGGGGGCTTTAGCACAGATACGCAGTATTTT. Its protein product is CASSSGGFSTDTQYF.

CDR3 in DNA: TGCAGTGCTCCCGGGAGCCAAGGGGTGGGGTTAGAGACCCAGTACTTC. Its translation: CSAPGSQGVGLETQYF. The chain carries TRBV20-1 and TRBJ2-5; D is perhaps TRBD2 (6 bases). CDR1 and CDR2 from the germline V gene are DFQATT and SNEGSKA (reference sequence). There are 16 residues in the CDR3. V was trimmed by 5 bases and J by 4 bases, leaving 23 bases between them.

This clonotype was counted ten times or more. The chain employs TRBV15 and TRBJ2-3; D gene uncertain. Trimming took 1 base from V and 5 from J, leaving 13 bases between them. Germline V gene sequence: CDR1 LNHNV, CDR2 YYDKDF (reference sequence). This CDR3 has 15 residues. The CDR3 region has the DNA TGTGCCACCAGCAGAGCCCTTGGGATGCAAGATACGCAGTATTTT. Amino acid sequence: CATSRALGMQDTQYF.

In this sample, this clonotype turned up many times. The chain joins TRBV29-1 to TRBJ1-2, with a possible D match to TRBD1 (5 bases). Trimming took 6 bases from V and 2 from J, leaving 19 bases between them. In germline, CDR1 is SQVTM, CDR2 ANQGSEA. This CDR3 is 15 amino acids long. Written as DNA, the CDR3 is TGCAGCGTGAAATCCCCAGGGCTACCCAACTATGGCTACACCTTC. This encodes CSVKSPGLPNYGYTF.

The gene calls are TRBV2 and TRBJ2-1; D is unresolved. The CDR3 is 17 amino acids. Trimming stripped 3 bases from V and 6 bases from J, with 21 bases between. Germline V gene data show CDR1 as SNHLY and CDR2 as FYNNEI. The CDR3: CASSDLVPGFSGNEQFF. CDR3 bases: TGTGCCAGCAGTGATCTAGTCCCCGGGTTTTCGGGCAATGAGCAGTTCTTC.

This clonotype was counted ten times or more. V and J are TRBV10-3 and TRBJ2-7, with a weak D call TRBD2 (6 bases). The V end was cut by 4 bases, the J end by 2 bases, with 12 bases between. The CDR3 is 14 amino acids. Germline assignment: CDR1 ENHRY and CDR2 SYGVKD. The DNA of the CDR3 is TGTGCCATCAGTGCCTCTAGCGCGACCTACGAGCAGTACTTC. This gives the protein CAISASSATYEQYF.